A single sample gave rise to the 29 T cell receptor beta chains below, sequenced in a study of T cells after yellow fever vaccination. MiXCR, applied by TCRdb to the 5' RACE reads, yields one record per CDR3 protein. The sample includes 300,000 to 400,000 distinct CDR3 sequences, approximately 5.7% of them seen just once. Material: PBMCs, obtained 5 days after the yellow fever booster vaccination. The receptors were sampled from a man aged 25-45 years who received the YFV17D yellow fever vaccine.

This clonotype has more than one count but fewer than ten. The CDR3 DNA follows: TGCAGTGCTCCCGGGCCCCTCGACCAGTACAATGAGCAGTTCTTC. Encoded protein: CSAPGPLDQYNEQFF. The chain combines TRBV20-1 with TRBJ2-1; D is unresolved. This CDR3 is 15 amino acids long. V was trimmed by 5 bases and J by 4 bases, leaving 18 bases between them. Germline CDR1 and CDR2: DFQATT and SNEGSKA (reference sequence).

This clonotype was picked up a small number of times. The chain has TRBV30 and TRBJ2-1; TRBD2 aligns across 8 bases. This CDR3 has 18 residues. The V and J ends lost 1 base and 2 bases, in that order; junction bases with no gene match: 13. Germline loops: CDR1 GTSNPN, CDR2 SVGIG (reference sequence). This CDR3 is CAWSGGGSRTTTYNEQFF. DNA for the CDR3: TGTGCCTGGAGTGGCGGGGGGTCAAGGACCACTACCTACAATGAGCAGTTCTTC.

This clonotype has ten or more counts. The chain recombines TRBV15 with TRBJ2-7; unclear D gene. CDR3 size: 12 residues. With 2 bases removed from V and 4 bases from J, the gap between germline ends came to 6 bases. Germline-derived CDR1 and CDR2 are LNHNV and YYDKDF (reference sequence). The CDR3 nucleotides are TGTGCCACCAGCAGAAAGGGATACGAGCAGTACTTC. This encodes CATSRKGYEQYF. The entire variable domain, with the rest obtained from reference TRBV15 and TRBJ2-7, is as follows: DAMVIQNPRYQVTQFGKPVTLSCSQTLNHNVMYWYQQKSSQAPKLLFHYYDKDFNNEADTPDNFQSRRPNTSFCFLDIRSPGLGDTAMYLCATSRKGYEQYFGPGTRLTVT.

This clonotype was observed a handful of times. The chain carries TRBV11-1 and TRBJ2-1; 8 bases match TRBD2. The junction had 3 bases not matched to a gene; V was cut back by 2 bases and J by 3 bases. The CDR3 has 15 amino acids. CDR1 and CDR2 (germline): SGHAT, FQDESV (reference sequence). CDR3 protein: CASSLSSGDYNEQFF. Written as DNA, the CDR3 is TGTGCCAGCAGCTTAAGTAGCGGGGACTACAATGAGCAGTTCTTC.

This clonotype was observed many times. The gene calls are TRBV7-2 and TRBJ2-2; D is undetermined. The V end was cut by 4 bases, the J end by 0 bases, with 12 bases between. There are 16 residues in the CDR3. Germline V CDR1 and CDR2: SGHTA, FQGNSA. CDR3: CASSSQPRSNTGELFF. DNA for the CDR3: TGTGCCAGCAGCTCCCAACCGAGGTCGAACACCGGGGAGCTGTTTTTT.

With regard to this clonotype: An end of the junction differs from the germline gene, which may be a read error. The V call is TRBV29-1, the J call TRBJ1-5, with a weak D call TRBD1 (5 bases). This CDR3 comprises 13 residues. The germline CDR1 and CDR2 sequences are SQVTM and ANQGSEA. CDR3 nucleotides: TGCTGCGTTTGGGGGGGTGGCAATCAGCCCCAGCATTTT. Its protein product is CCVWGGGNQPQHF.

This clonotype was seen ten or more times. V gene TRBV28 combines with J gene TRBJ2-1; 10 nucleotides align to TRBD2. After removal of 5 bases from V and 4 bases from J, the junction contained 8 bases not matched to a gene. This CDR3 has 16 amino acids. CDR1 and CDR2 (germline): MDHEN, SYDVKM. CDR3 residues: CASSPRLAGSYNEQFF. CDR3 in DNA: TGTGCCAGCAGTCCGAGACTAGCGGGCTCTTACAATGAGCAGTTCTTC. The full variable domain, rest sourced from reference TRBV28 and TRBJ2-1, is DVKVTQSSRYLVKRTGEKVFLECVQDMDHENMFWYRQDPGLGLRLIYFSYDVKMKEKGDIPEGYSVSREKKERFSLILESASTNQTSMYLCASSPRLAGSYNEQFFGPGTRLTVL.

The gene calls are TRBV29-1 and TRBJ1-1; 9 nucleotides agree with TRBD1. Germline V gene lookup returns CDR1 SQVTM and CDR2 ANQGSEA. The CDR3 is 14 residues long. The trim removed 3 bases at V and 5 bases at J, leaving 7 bases unmatched. The DNA for the CDR3 is TGCAGCGTTGAGGTGACAGGGGGACGGACTGAAGCTTTCTTT. Protein: CSVEVTGGRTEAFF.

This chain connects TRBV10-3 to TRBJ1-5; no firm D call. Germline CDR1 is ENHRY and CDR2 is SYGVKD. V was trimmed by 3 bases and J by 4 bases, leaving 7 bases between them. This CDR3 contains 13 residues. CDR3 sequence: CAISDSYNQPQHF. Written as DNA, the CDR3 is TGTGCCATCAGTGACAGCTATAATCAGCCCCAGCATTTT.

There are a few counts of this clonotype. This chain joins TRBV18 and TRBJ2-1, with 11 bases identical to TRBD2. Trimming removed 2 bases from V and 6 bases from J; junction bases left unmatched: 21. Per the germline V gene, CDR1 is KGHSH and CDR2 is LQKENI. CDR3 length equals 21 residues. The CDR3 sequence is CASSPILGAGTSGRGGNEQFF. CDR3 nucleotide sequence: TGTGCCAGCTCACCAATCTTAGGGGCCGGGACTAGCGGTCGCGGGGGCAATGAGCAGTTCTTC.

This clonotype showed up many times. CDR3 sequence reads: CASSLNGGGTYEQYF. The CDR3 coding sequence is TGTGCCAGCAGTTTGAACGGGGGAGGCACCTACGAGCAGTACTTC. The rearrangement links TRBV12-3 or TRBV12-4 to TRBJ2-7; tentative D call: TRBD2 (6 bases). Trimming took 3 bases from V and 2 from J, leaving 14 bases between them. The length of the CDR3 is 15 residues.

In this sample, this clonotype turned up many times. The CDR3 is CASSFDEQYF. The CDR3 bases are TGTGCCAGCAGTTTTGACGAGCAGTACTTC. This rearrangement joins TRBV28 to TRBJ2-7; D gene unclear. From germline, CDR1 is MDHEN and CDR2 SYDVKM. The CDR3 loop spans 10 amino acids. Trimming cost V 3 bases and J 5 bases, with 2 bases left between them. Looking up the rest from reference TRBV28 and TRBJ2-7 gives the full variable domain: DVKVTQSSRYLVKRTGEKVFLECVQDMDHENMFWYRQDPGLGLRLIYFSYDVKMKEKGDIPEGYSVSREKKERFSLILESASTNQTSMYLCASSFDEQYFGPGTRLTVT.

J is TRBJ1-2 and V is TRBV2; D uncertain. CDR1 is SNHLY, CDR2 FYNNEI, per germline. The germline V and J ends were trimmed by 6 bases and 4 bases, with 18 bases remaining between them. CDR3 size: 15 residues. The CDR3 protein is CASSVSDVPPYGYTF. CDR3 bases: TGTGCCAGCAGCGTAAGCGACGTCCCTCCCTATGGCTACACCTTC.

The chain recombines TRBV27 with TRBJ1-1; weak D call: TRBD1 (6 bases). The V end was cut by 4 bases, the J end by 10 bases, with 16 bases between. The CDR3 contains 13 residues. CDR1 is MNHEY and CDR2 is SMNVEV in the germline V gene (reference sequence). This CDR3 reads CASSWGGGKSAFF. The CDR3 nucleotides read TGTGCCAGCAGTTGGGGAGGGGGTAAATCAGCTTTCTTT.

This clonotype was counted ten times or more. This chain uses TRBV21-1 with TRBJ2-7; TRBD2, the table's D call, was not compared with the DNA. TRBV21-1 constitutes a pseudogene. The CDR3 contains 16 residues. The CDR3 nucleotides are TGTGCCAGCAGGTGGACTAGCGCATATGGCATCTACGAGCAGTACTTC. Protein: CASRWTSAYGIYEQYF.

Many counts were recorded for this clonotype. The V gene is TRBV7-9, the J gene TRBJ2-1, with 7 bases that match TRBD1. This CDR3 spans 17 amino acids. V gave up 0 bases and J gave up 1 base; unmatched junction bases: 6. Looked up from germline, CDR1 is SEHNR and CDR2 is FQNEAQ (reference sequence). The DNA for the CDR3 is TGTGCCAGCAGCTTAGCCCGGGACAGTGCTTCCTACAATGAGCAGTTCTTC. Translating it yields CASSLARDSASYNEQFF.

The chain uses TRBV12-3 or TRBV12-4 and TRBJ2-1; TRBD2 agrees at 10 bases. V dropped 6 bases and J dropped 5; count of bases not matched to a gene: 4. The CDR3 consists of 14 residues. CDR3 coding DNA: TGTGCCAGCAGCCCAACTAGCGGGAACAATGAGCAGTTCTTC. As protein: CASSPTSGNNEQFF.

A few counts support this clonotype. V and J are TRBV27 and TRBJ2-1; 8 bases match TRBD2. CDR1 and CDR2 (germline): MNHEY, SMNVEV (reference sequence). The CDR3 consists of 15 residues. With 6 bases clipped from V and 5 bases from J, the junction kept 9 bases outside the gene matches. CDR3: CASRDGSGVNNEQFF. Here the CDR3 DNA reads TGTGCCAGCAGGGATGGTAGCGGGGTGAACAATGAGCAGTTCTTC.

This clonotype was detected ten times or more. The rearrangement links TRBV6-5 to TRBJ2-7; D possibly corresponds to TRBD2 (6 bases). The CDR3 covers 14 residues. Germline-derived CDR1 and CDR2 are MNHEY and SVGAGI. V was cut by 4 bases and J by 6 bases, with 16 bases left in between. CDR3: CASSSPGLLLEQYF. In DNA, the CDR3 is TGTGCCAGCAGTTCCCCGGGACTCCTCCTCGAGCAGTACTTC.

This clonotype has a count of ten or more. The V and J genes are TRBV20-1 and TRBJ2-3, with 7 bases lining up with TRBD2. After removal of 0 bases from V and 4 bases from J, the junction contained 7 bases not matched to a gene. Germline V gene sequence: CDR1 DFQATT, CDR2 SNEGSKA (reference sequence). The CDR3 is made up of 15 amino acids. The CDR3 bases are TGCAGTGCTAGAGATAGGTCAGGGAGGGCAGATACGCAGTATTTT. Protein sequence: CSARDRSGRADTQYF.

This clonotype was counted a few times. V is TRBV29-1 and J is TRBJ1-1; unclear D gene. The length of the CDR3 is 13 residues. V lost 4 bases and J 0 bases, leaving 9 bases between the germline ends. Germline V lookup: CDR1 SQVTM, CDR2 ANQGSEA. The CDR3 is CSVGDTLNTEAFF. The CDR3 region has the DNA TGCAGCGTTGGAGACACCCTGAACACTGAAGCTTTCTTT.

In its sample, this clonotype was seen many times. The CDR3 here is CASSEAGSPGELFF. CDR3 DNA: TGCGCCAGCAGTGAGGCAGGGTCCCCCGGGGAGCTGTTTTTT. V usage is TRBV10-1 and J usage is TRBJ2-2; D may be TRBD1 (5 bases). CDR1 is WNHNN and CDR2 is SYGVQD in the germline V gene (reference sequence). There are 14 residues in the CDR3. Trimming removed 2 bases from V and 6 bases from J, with 10 bases in between.

This clonotype was found many times. The V call is TRBV5-1, the J call TRBJ2-7, with D perhaps assigned TRBD1 or TRBD2 (5 bases each). The germline CDR1 and CDR2 sequences are SGHRS and YFSETQ. V lost 4 bases, J lost 3 bases, and 11 bases lay in between. The CDR3 extends over 13 amino acids. CDR3 amino acids: CASSAGTFYEQYF. The CDR3 coding sequence is TGCGCCAGCAGCGCTGGGACCTTCTACGAGCAGTACTTC.

The V call is TRBV19, the J call TRBJ2-3; 7 positions agree with TRBD1. V lost 5 bases, J lost 2 bases, and 13 bases stayed unmatched. The CDR3 is 17 residues long. The germline CDR1 and CDR2 sequences are LNHDA and SQIVND (reference sequence). The CDR3 reads CASSSNPGTAYTDTQYF. As DNA, the CDR3 is TGTGCCAGTAGTTCGAACCCCGGGACAGCTTACACAGATACGCAGTATTTT. Using reference TRBV19 and TRBJ2-3 for the parts outside the CDR3, the full variable domain is DGGITQSPKYLFRKEGQNVTLSCEQNLNHDAMYWYRQDPGQGLRLIYYSQIVNDFQKGDIAEGYSVSREKKESFPLTVTSAQKNPTAFYLCASSSNPGTAYTDTQYFGPGTRLTVL.

This clonotype was picked up a small number of times. The chain couples TRBV6-1 to TRBJ2-3, with 11 bases fitting TRBD1. V lost 8 bases, J lost 4 bases, and 11 bases stayed unmatched. Germline values: CDR1 MNHNS, CDR2 SASEGT. The CDR3 sequence is 16 residues long. The CDR3 protein is CASLIIRTGGADTQYF. The CDR3 DNA sequence: TGTGCCAGCCTAATAATTAGGACAGGGGGCGCAGATACGCAGTATTTT.

This clonotype was seen a few times. The chain links TRBV30 to TRBJ1-1, with D unclear. The CDR3 runs to 11 residues. V was cut by 3 bases and J by 1 base, with 3 bases left in between. From germline, CDR1 is GTSNPN and CDR2 SVGIG (reference sequence). The CDR3 DNA reads TGTGCCTGGAGCTGGAACACTGAAGCTTTCTTT. Its translation is CAWSWNTEAFF. The full variable domain, completed using reference TRBV30 and TRBJ1-1, is SQTIHQWPATLVQPVGSPLSLECTVEGTSNPNLYWYRQAAGRGLQLLFYSVGIGQISSEVPQNLSASRPQDRQFILSSKKLLLSDSGFYLCAWSWNTEAFFGQGTRLTVV.

This clonotype was seen at least ten times. V and J are TRBV6-1 and TRBJ2-5; weak D call: TRBD2 (5 bases). In germline, CDR1 is MNHNS, CDR2 SASEGT. The CDR3 is 16 amino acids. Trimming stripped 7 bases from V and 5 bases from J, with 23 bases between. In nucleotides, the CDR3 is TGTGCCAGCACCCTCCTGGGCGGTGCCCCGGGGGAGACCCAGTACTTC. Translation gives CASTLLGGAPGETQYF.

This clonotype was detected only a few times. This chain joins TRBV21-1 and TRBJ1-5. TRBV21-1 is a pseudogene locus. This CDR3 has 14 amino acids. In DNA, the CDR3 is TGTGCCAGCAGCAAAGACACGGGAGGACAGCCCCAGCATTTT. Amino acids: CASSKDTGGQPQHF.

This clonotype was counted ten times or more. The V gene is TRBV3-1, the J gene TRBJ1-2, with a weak D call TRBD1 (5 bases). Germline CDR1 LGHDT, CDR2 YNNKEL (reference sequence). The CDR3 totals 13 residues. Trimming removed 8 bases at V and 8 bases at J, with 18 bases between. The CDR3 DNA sequence: TGTGCCAGCTCACCGCTGAAGGGGCAGGGCTACACCTTC. This sequence encodes CASSPLKGQGYTF.